The T cell receptor (beta chain) under discussion was sequenced for a study of shared clonotypes between healthy human individuals. General study results and limits: Blood was the sole source, and tissue repertoires probably differ. As a rule, naive subsets had a larger estimated richness than memory subsets.

On this clone: What it binds is unknown.

The V gene lost 4 bases and the J gene lost 7 bases, with 20 bases spanning the gap. The CDR3 consists of 15 residues. Germline lookup yields CDR1 SGHAT and CDR2 FQNNGV. It was at deep level that the assay was run. It was across several immunoSEQ plates that each subset's genomic DNA was evenly split. The repertoire was sequenced with immunoSEQ multiplex PCR; TCRdb's copy has only in-frame clones and lacks some. The table has about 100,000 clones, 60% to 75% seen once. This receptor was identified in a man aged 25 to 40 in good health. The chain recombines TRBV11-2 with TRBJ2-7, with D possibly TRBD1 on 6 matching bases. The specimen sequenced was memory CD8+ T cells sorted from blood. As for subset: CD45RO+ cells pooled with CCR7-negative TemRA cells. This CDR3 is CASSSPRTALREQYF. The CDR3 bases are TGTGCCAGCAGCTCGCCCCGGACAGCCCTTCGGGAGCAGTACTTC.